The TCR beta chain described here comes from a study of T cells in localized non-small cell lung cancer. Study-level findings and limits: In the blood, greater T cell density corresponded to longer overall survival.

Germline CDR1 SGHRS, CDR2 YFSETQ. The V end lost 1 base, the J end lost 0 bases, and 5 bases lay between the germline ends. The CDR3 sequence is 15 residues long. Details on this clone: Its specificity is unknown.

Profiled with immunoSEQ multiplex PCR; TCRdb holds only in-frame clones, not every one. The table lists 30,000 to 40,000 clones, roughly 85% of them singletons. The material was peripheral blood mononuclear cells, obtained before any cancer treatment. This clonotype was sampled from a male donor at least 60 years old with stage II lung adenocarcinoma. V gene TRBV5-1 combines with J gene TRBJ2-6, with D unclear. The CDR3 nucleotides are TGCGCCAGCAGCTTGTTGCTCTCTGGGGCCAACGTCCTGACTTTC. This gives the protein CASSLLLSGANVLTF.